The 15 T cell receptor beta chains below come from one sample, sequenced in a study of cytomegalovirus exposure and HLA in healthy donors. The PCR used 60 Vbeta and 13 Jbeta primers. Method: immunoSEQ multiplex PCR; TCRdb's copy keeps in-frame clones and lacks some. The sample lists approximately 110,000 clones, 60% to 75% occurring once. Sequenced: PBMCs. The source is a man aged 40-55 years in good health and CMV-seropositive.

This chain links TRBV18 with TRBJ2-3, with 12 bases aligning to TRBD1. With 4 bases clipped from V and 1 base from J, the junction kept 9 bases outside the gene matches. Germline CDR1 KGHSH, CDR2 LQKENI. CDR3 length equals 18 residues. As DNA, the CDR3 is TGTGCCAGCTCACGATACGGGACAGGGGGCAGCGGCACAGATACGCAGTATTTT. Translated: CASSRYGTGGSGTDTQYF.

In regard to this clone: An end of the junction differs from the germline gene, which may be a read error. J is TRBJ2-1 and V is TRBV7-7, with 13 positions matching TRBD2. Germline V gene sequence: CDR1 SSHAT, CDR2 FNYEAQ (reference sequence). The CDR3 covers 15 residues. The CDR3 DNA reads as TGTGCTAGCAGCTTAGGACTAGCGGGAGTGGATGAGCAGTTCTTC. Translated, it gives CASSLGLAGVDEQFF.

This clone has only one observation. The V and J genes are TRBV5-8 and TRBJ2-1, with 7 bases that match TRBD2. The CDR3 contains 16 residues. Trimming cost V 1 base and J 2 bases; bases outside gene matches: 6. Germline values: CDR1 SGHTS, CDR2 YDEGEE. CDR3 amino acids: CASSLPLADPYNEQFF. The CDR3 coding sequence is TGTGCCAGCAGCTTGCCTCTAGCGGATCCCTACAATGAGCAGTTCTTC. The whole variable domain, filled in from reference TRBV5-8 and TRBJ2-1, reads EAGVTQSPTHLIKTRGQQATLRCSPISGHTSVYWYQQALGLGLQFLLWYDEGEERNRGNFPPRFSGRQFPNYSSELNVNALELEDSALYLCASSLPLADPYNEQFFGPGTRLTVL.

The rearrangement links TRBV6-1 to TRBJ2-1, with TRBD2 matching over 14 bases. The CDR3 length is 15 residues. V shed 2 bases, J shed 15 bases, and the junction held 9 bases outside the gene matches. CDR1 and CDR2 (germline): MNHNS, SASEGT. CDR3 DNA sequence: TGTGCCAGCAGTGAAACTCCCGGGACTAGCGGGAGTGCGTTCTTC. As protein: CASSETPGTSGSAFF.

This chain links TRBV6-1 with TRBJ2-7; 11 positions agree with TRBD2. CDR3 size: 16 residues. The V gene end was trimmed by 4 bases and the J gene end by 5 bases; junction bases not matched to a gene: 10. From germline, CDR1 is MNHNS and CDR2 SASEGT. CDR3 DNA sequence: TGTGCCAGCAGTGGATTGACTAGCGGGAAAGGGAACGAGCAGTACGTC. Translation gives CASSGLTSGKGNEQYV.

The chain has TRBV6-6 and TRBJ2-5; 9 positions match TRBD2. V lost 0 bases, J lost 2 bases, and 4 bases stayed unmatched. Germline loops: CDR1 MNHNY, CDR2 SVGAGI (reference sequence). The CDR3 extends over 16 amino acids. CDR3 in amino acids: CASSYSGLAGQETQYF. DNA of the CDR3: TGTGCCAGCAGTTACTCGGGGCTAGCGGGGCAAGAGACCCAGTACTTC.

This chain joins TRBV30 and TRBJ2-1; tentatively, D is TRBD2 (7 bases). The CDR3 totals 17 residues. V shed 3 bases and J shed 6 bases, with 24 bases lying between them. Germline CDR1 GTSNPN, CDR2 SVGIG (reference sequence). CDR3 sequence reads: CAWRPGASGRRSNEQFF. For the CDR3, the DNA is TGTGCCTGGAGACCAGGGGCCTCCGGGAGGCGAAGCAATGAGCAGTTCTTC.

The V call is TRBV7-9, the J call TRBJ1-2; 7 bases match TRBD1. The germline CDR1 and CDR2 sequences are SEHNR and FQNEAQ (reference sequence). J lost 8 bases, V lost 1 base, and 10 bases had no gene match. The CDR3 totals 15 residues. CDR3 sequence (DNA): TGTGCCAGCAGCTTAGTTGTGACAGGGCTATCAGGCTACACCTTC. It is translated as CASSLVVTGLSGYTF.

The chain is built from TRBV6-5 and TRBJ1-1; TRBD1 might be the D (5 bases). Trimming stripped 2 bases from V and 0 bases from J, with 13 bases between. Germline V gene lookup returns CDR1 MNHEY and CDR2 SVGAGI. This CDR3 has 16 residues. CDR3 coding DNA: TGTGCCAGCAGTTACACGCAGGGACTCCTGAACACTGAAGCTTTCTTT. Residues: CASSYTQGLLNTEAFF.

The genes are TRBV30 and TRBJ2-2; 9 bases match TRBD1. Germline trimming cut 5 bases from V and 5 bases from J; bases unmatched to any gene: 6. Germline CDR1 is GTSNPN and CDR2 is SVGIG (reference sequence). This CDR3 spans 14 amino acids. The CDR3 here is CAWSGTGQTGELFF. CDR3 coding DNA: TGTGCCTGGTCCGGGACAGGGCAAACCGGGGAGCTGTTTTTT.

The chain carries TRBV30 and TRBJ2-5; a weak D match, TRBD2 (6 bases). The CDR3 length is 13 residues. Trimming cost V 0 bases and J 5 bases, with 10 bases left between them. The germline V gene encodes CDR1 GTSNPN and CDR2 SVGIG (reference sequence). DNA for the CDR3: TGTGCCTGGAGTGTGGAGGGTGGGGAGACCCAGTACTTC. Its protein is CAWSVEGGETQYF. The full variable domain, in which reference TRBV30 and TRBJ2-5 provide the parts outside the CDR3, is SQTIHQWPATLVQPVGSPLSLECTVEGTSNPNLYWYRQAAGRGLQLLFYSVGIGQISSEVPQNLSASRPQDRQFILSSKKLLLSDSGFYLCAWSVEGGETQYFGPGTRLLVL.

This clone was detected once. J is TRBJ2-7 and V is TRBV27; 8 nucleotides agree with TRBD2. This CDR3 comprises 16 residues. After removal of 5 bases from V and 3 bases from J, the junction contained 12 bases not matched to a gene. Germline-derived CDR1 and CDR2 are MNHEY and SMNVEV (reference sequence). DNA for the CDR3: TGTGCCAGCAGTCCCCGGGGAGCGGGAGATTACTACGAGCAGTACTTC. It codes for CASSPRGAGDYYEQYF.

This clone was detected a few times. The chain has TRBV6-5 and TRBJ1-1, with a weak D call TRBD1 (5 bases). Germline CDR1 and CDR2: MNHEY and SVGAGI. The CDR3 is 13 amino acids. Trimming left V 6 bases short and J 4 bases short, with 12 bases between. The CDR3 nucleotides read TGTGCCAGCAGCTCCACGGGGGTCACTGAAGCTTTCTTT. It specifies CASSSTGVTEAFF.

This clone was picked up one time. The rearrangement links TRBV19 to TRBJ1-2, with 10 bases that match TRBD1. CDR3 length equals 17 residues. Germline CDR1 is LNHDA and CDR2 is SQIVND (reference sequence). V lost 6 bases, J lost 6 bases, and 16 bases stayed unmatched. The CDR3 here is CASRQRGQGRPSDGYTF. The DNA for the CDR3 is TGTGCCAGTAGACAGAGGGGACAGGGGCGACCGTCGGATGGCTACACCTTC.

The chain uses TRBV30 and TRBJ1-1; 8 bases are a match to TRBD1. After removal of 4 bases from V and 5 bases from J, the junction contained 6 bases not matched to a gene. Germline lookup yields CDR1 GTSNPN and CDR2 SVGIG (reference sequence). The CDR3 has 13 residues. The CDR3 is CAWIGQGATEAFF. CDR3 nucleotides: TGTGCCTGGATCGGCCAGGGGGCAACTGAAGCTTTCTTT.